This section outlines one T cell receptor (beta chain) sequence together with its context. Its antigen is as yet unknown. The sample is drawn from a study of cytomegalovirus exposure and HLA in healthy donors. General study findings and limits: In a later analysis, TCR beta V- and J-gene trimming was associated with a missense DCLRE1C variant. Among the CMV-associated chains, a few were confirmed in vitro as specific for CMV antigens. Reports credit the classifier with highly specific, highly sensitive diagnosis of cytomegalovirus status.

The CDR3 consists of 15 residues. J was trimmed by 5 bases and V by 4 bases; bases with no gene match: 6. Per germline, CDR1 LNHDA and CDR2 SQIVND (reference sequence). The study ran its PCR with 60 Vbeta and 13 Jbeta primers. Libraries were prepared by immunoSEQ multiplex PCR; TCRdb keeps only in-frame clonotypes and omits some of them. The sample shows over 150,000 clones, under 80% of them seen only once. The sequence was collected from a man aged 35 to 55 in good health and CMV-seronegative. Sequenced material: PBMCs. The chain is built from TRBV19 and TRBJ2-2; 8 nucleotides line up with TRBD2. The CDR3 DNA sequence: TGTGCCAGTAGTAAGGCGGGGGGACCTACCGGGGAGCTGTTTTTT. Amino acids: CASSKAGGPTGELFF.